The T cell receptor beta chain under discussion was sequenced for a study of T cells in Graves' hyperthyroidism and ophthalmopathy. Ten or more counts support this clonotype. Its antigen is not known. General observations from the study: From stable hyperthyroidism, ophthalmopathy was separated by a 13 V-J model. Onset of ophthalmopathy came a median around 6.5 months after the model predicted it.

Patients affected by ophthalmopathy presented a Clinical Activity Score of at least 3, a NOSPECS grade of at least 4, and disease duration below 3 months. Fresh peripheral blood, 8 to 10 ml, was the source of the PBMCs. It was RNA transcripts that yielded the amplified TCR beta CDR3 regions. The HTBI primer set drove a first-round RT-PCR of the TCR CDR3. MiXCR, run by TCRdb on the multiplex PCR reads, gives a single entry per CDR3 protein. The repertoire holds fewer than 450,000 distinct CDR3 sequences, with around an eighth as singletons. V gave up 4 bases and J gave up 0 bases; unmatched junction bases: 6. Germline V gives CDR1 ENHRY, CDR2 SYGVKD. The CDR3 spans 16 residues.

The material sequenced was blood. The chain recombines TRBV10-3 with TRBJ2-1; TRBD1 agrees at 7 bases. The clonotype originates from a man in his fifties with Graves' ophthalmopathy. The CDR3 nucleotides read TGTGCCATCAGTGGCGGGTCAGGGGGCTCCTACAATGAGCAGTTCTTC. It codes for CAISGGSGGSYNEQFF.